These 26 T cell receptor beta chains were all obtained from the same sample, sequenced in a study of blood T cell repertoires in COVID-19. The data were produced by immunoSEQ multiplex PCR, yet TCRdb's version contains in-frame clones alone and is incomplete. The sample includes 300,000 to 400,000 clones, around nine tenths seen only once; the top ten take around 3.3%. Sequencing was carried out using peripheral blood. These receptors all come from a young woman who had recovered from COVID-19.

This chain connects TRBV27 to TRBJ2-7; D is ambiguous. CDR1 and CDR2 from the germline V gene are MNHEY and SMNVEV (reference sequence). The CDR3 has 11 residues. Trimming took off 8 bases at V and 3 bases at J, with 8 bases between the two ends. This CDR3 is CASGENYEQYV. The CDR3 DNA reads as TGTGCCAGCGGAGAAAACTACGAGCAGTACGTC.

J is TRBJ1-6 and V is TRBV10-3; 10 bases map to TRBD1. CDR3 length: 16 amino acids. Losses at the gene ends were 3 bases for V and 8 bases for J; bases not matched to a gene: 7. Germline CDR1 and CDR2: ENHRY and SYGVKD. The CDR3 loop reads CAISDRDRGTHSPLHF. Written as DNA, the CDR3 is TGTGCCATCAGTGACCGGGACAGGGGAACCCATTCACCCCTCCACTTT.

This chain joins TRBV6-2 or TRBV6-3 and TRBJ2-2; 10 bases agree with TRBD2. This CDR3 is 17 amino acids long. V was clipped by 0 bases and J by 9 bases; unmatched bases: 10. The germline CDR1 and CDR2 sequences are MNHEY and SVGEGT. This chain's CDR3 is CASSYSGGSGRARELFF. In DNA form, the CDR3 reads TGTGCCAGCAGTTACTCGGGCGGCAGCGGGAGGGCCCGGGAGCTGTTTTTT.

J is TRBJ2-2 and V is TRBV7-2, with TRBD2 identical over 7 bases. This CDR3 is built from 14 residues. CDR1 SGHTA and CDR2 FQGNSA come from the germline V gene. Trimming took 1 base from V and 10 from J; bases not matched to a gene: 6. The CDR3 loop reads CASSLGGRPEELFF. The CDR3 nucleotides read TGTGCCAGCAGCTTAGGCGGGAGACCCGAGGAGCTGTTTTTT.

The genes are TRBV13 and TRBJ2-2; D gene ambiguous. V lost 0 bases and J lost 5, with 13 bases in between. CDR1 is PRHDT and CDR2 is FYEKMQ in the germline V gene (reference sequence). The CDR3 covers 16 residues. This chain's CDR3 is CASSLGNPLQTGELFF. DNA for the CDR3: TGTGCCAGCAGCTTAGGAAACCCCCTTCAGACCGGGGAGCTGTTTTTT.

This clone was counted only a few times. The genes are TRBV6-2 or TRBV6-3 and TRBJ2-2; 9 positions agree with TRBD2. Germline assignment: CDR1 MNHEY and CDR2 SVGEGT. There are 18 residues in the CDR3. Unmatched junction bases numbered 15, after V lost 5 bases and J lost 5 bases. CDR3 bases: TGTGCCAGCAGTAAAACTTCTAGCGGGACAACGGGGACCGGGGAGCTGTTTTTT. Protein product: CASSKTSSGTTGTGELFF.

Written as DNA, the CDR3 is TGTGCCAGCAGCTTAGTCAGGGACTCTGGAAACACCATATATTTT. This encodes CASSLVRDSGNTIYF. The J gene is TRBJ1-3, the V gene TRBV7-2; tentatively, D is TRBD1 (5 bases). From germline, CDR1 is SGHTA and CDR2 FQGNSA. Trimming removed 1 base at V and 0 bases at J, with 7 bases between. CDR3 length equals 15 residues.

J is TRBJ1-1 and V is TRBV11-2; TRBD1 agrees at 7 bases. The germline V gene encodes CDR1 SGHAT and CDR2 FQNNGV. This CDR3 is built from 17 residues. V dropped 1 base and J dropped 0; count of bases not matched to a gene: 8. CDR3 in amino acids: CASSLAWGRGMNTEAFF. CDR3 bases: TGTGCCAGCAGCTTAGCGTGGGGCAGGGGGATGAACACTGAAGCTTTCTTT.

V is TRBV5-1 and J is TRBJ2-1; 9 nucleotides agree with TRBD2. V shed 5 bases, J shed 4 bases, and the junction held 7 bases outside the gene matches. The V gene's germline CDR1 is SGHRS and CDR2 YFSETQ. The CDR3 loop spans 15 amino acids. The DNA of the CDR3 is TGCGCCAGCAGGACGACTAGCGGCCTTTACAATGAGCAGTTCTTC. This translates into CASRTTSGLYNEQFF.

V usage is TRBV20-1 and J usage is TRBJ1-1; tentative D call: TRBD1 (5 bases). The CDR3 spans 11 residues. Germline V gene sequence: CDR1 DFQATT, CDR2 SNEGSKA (reference sequence). Trimming shortened V by 6 bases and J by 11 bases, and 16 bases separated the two germline ends. This CDR3 is CSASQGLVAFF. CDR3 DNA sequence: TGCAGTGCCTCCCAGGGATTGGTCGCTTTCTTT.

The chain is built from TRBV5-1 and TRBJ1-6; 8 bases fit TRBD1. This CDR3 region has 15 residues. After removal of 5 bases from V and 10 bases from J, the junction contained 11 bases not matched to a gene. CDR1 SGHRS and CDR2 YFSETQ come from the germline V gene. CDR3 loop: CASSLTGGSRSPLHF. DNA for the CDR3: TGCGCCAGCAGTCTTACAGGGGGGAGTCGGTCACCCCTCCACTTT.

This chain links TRBV10-2 with TRBJ1-2; tentatively, D is TRBD1 (6 bases). Trimming left V 5 bases short and J 6 bases short, with 10 bases between. This CDR3 is 12 amino acids long. Per the germline V gene, CDR1 is WSHSY and CDR2 is SAAADI. The CDR3 bases are TGCGCCAGCAGTCTCCAGGGGAATGGCTACACCTTC. It encodes CASSLQGNGYTF.

V gene TRBV4-3 combines with J gene TRBJ2-2, with 10 bases identical to TRBD2. Per germline, CDR1 LGHNA and CDR2 YSLEER. J lost 5 bases, V lost 0 bases, and 12 bases had no gene match. The CDR3 runs to 19 residues. The CDR3 spells CASSQDQRAGGPQTGELFF. The CDR3 DNA reads TGCGCCAGCAGCCAAGATCAAAGAGCGGGAGGGCCCCAAACCGGGGAGCTGTTTTTT.

The V gene is TRBV2, the J gene TRBJ1-2; D not resolved. Trimming cost V 7 bases and J 6 bases, with 9 bases left between them. The germline V gene encodes CDR1 SNHLY and CDR2 FYNNEI. The CDR3 extends over 11 amino acids. The DNA for the CDR3 is TGTGCCAGCAAGGAGGAAGATGGCTACACCTTC. This gives the protein CASKEEDGYTF.

Worth noting for this clone: The sample carries other DNA sequences with the same CDR3. The chain carries TRBV5-4 and TRBJ2-1, with 8 bases that match TRBD2. CDR1 SGHNT and CDR2 YYREEE come from the germline V gene (reference sequence). This CDR3 contains 15 residues. Germline trimming cut 2 bases from V and 5 bases from J; bases unmatched to any gene: 6. DNA of the CDR3: TGTGCCAGCAGCTTACCGGGAGGGCCCCACAATGAGCAGTTCTTC. Protein sequence: CASSLPGGPHNEQFF.

This clone came up a few times. V usage is TRBV21-1 and J usage is TRBJ1-2; the listed D gene, TRBD1, was not tested against the DNA. TRBV21-1 is a recognized pseudogene. The CDR3 runs to 17 residues. CDR3 nucleotides: TGTGCCAGCAGCACATACAGGGTGGGAAAGCCTAACTATGGCTACACCTTC. Translated: CASSTYRVGKPNYGYTF.

CDR3 sequence (DNA): TGTGCCAGCAGCGTACAGGGGGGTAACTATGGCTACACCTTC. It encodes CASSVQGGNYGYTF. This chain uses TRBV11-3 with TRBJ1-2, with 8 bases aligning to TRBD1. Germline assignment: CDR1 SGHNT and CDR2 YENEEA. There are 14 residues in the CDR3. The V gene end was trimmed by 5 bases and the J gene end by 1 base; junction bases not matched to a gene: 3.

The gene calls are TRBV10-3 and TRBJ2-1; 11 bases map to TRBD1. This CDR3 contains 15 residues. The V segment lost 6 bases and the J segment 0 bases; nucleotides outside the gene matches: 1. CDR1 is ENHRY and CDR2 is SYGVKD in the germline V gene. CDR3 sequence: CAIRGTGGSYNEQFF. CDR3 nucleotide sequence: TGTGCCATCAGGGGGACAGGGGGCTCCTACAATGAGCAGTTCTTC.

The chain combines TRBV3-1 (or the pseudogene TRBV3-2) with TRBJ1-1, with 7 bases that match TRBD1. Germline CDR1 reads LGHDT; CDR2 reads YNNKEL (reference sequence). V lost 2 bases and J lost 0; bases outside the gene matches: 6. This CDR3 is built from 16 residues. CDR3 in amino acids: CASSQQYGTVNTEAFF. CDR3 nucleotides: TGTGCCAGCAGCCAACAATACGGGACAGTGAACACTGAAGCTTTCTTT.

This chain uses TRBV19 with TRBJ2-1; 13 bases align to TRBD2. V lost 1 base to trimming and J lost 1 base; unmatched junction nucleotides: 10. The CDR3 is 20 amino acids. The germline V gene has CDR1 LNHDA and CDR2 SQIVND (reference sequence). The CDR3 spells CASSIVGLAGVMGSYNEQFF. The CDR3 coding sequence is TGTGCCAGTAGTATAGTTGGACTAGCGGGAGTCATGGGGTCCTACAATGAGCAGTTCTTC.

The rearrangement joins TRBV19 to TRBJ2-1; no firm D call. This CDR3 has 14 amino acids. Germline V gives CDR1 LNHDA, CDR2 SQIVND (reference sequence). The ends were cut back, 5 bases at V and 3 bases at J, with 11 bases in the middle. The CDR3 DNA follows: TGTGCCAGTAGTCCCTATAGAGGCTACAATGAGCAGTTCTTC. It codes for CASSPYRGYNEQFF.

There are a few counts of this clone. The chain recombines TRBV5-4 with TRBJ1-3, with D unclear. The ends were cut back, 4 bases at V and 4 bases at J, with 24 bases in the middle. This CDR3 has 18 amino acids. Germline loops: CDR1 SGHNT, CDR2 YYREEE (reference sequence). Here the CDR3 DNA reads TGTGCCAGCAGCCCGGGAGGAGGGTTTGCCTTATCGGGAAACACCATATATTTT. Protein sequence: CASSPGGGFALSGNTIYF.

The genes are TRBV4-3 and TRBJ2-6, with TRBD1 identical over 9 bases. J lost 1 base, V lost 4 bases, and 8 bases had no gene match. This CDR3 has 18 amino acids. Germline-derived CDR1 and CDR2 are LGHNA and YSLEER. The CDR3 is CASSRGQGPSSGANVLTF. CDR3 coding DNA: TGCGCCAGCAGCCGAGGACAGGGGCCCTCGTCTGGGGCCAACGTCCTGACTTTC.

The chain couples TRBV5-1 to TRBJ2-1; 9 bases are a match to TRBD2. Trimming cost V 5 bases and J 6 bases; bases outside gene matches: 12. CDR3 length equals 16 residues. From germline, CDR1 is SGHRS and CDR2 YFSETQ. The CDR3 bases are TGCGCCAGCAGTTATAGCGGGAGTAGAGGTAGCAATGAGCAGTTCTTC. Its protein product is CASSYSGSRGSNEQFF.

The chain couples TRBV7-2 to TRBJ2-1, with a possible D match to TRBD2 (5 bases). Germline V CDR1 and CDR2: SGHTA, FQGNSA. The CDR3 loop spans 15 amino acids. Trimming pared 3 bases from V and 5 bases from J, leaving 14 bases between. CDR3 nucleotide sequence: TGTGCCAGCAGCTTTCGGCTAGTCGGGGACAATGAGCAGTTCTTC. The encoded protein is CASSFRLVGDNEQFF.

This chain links TRBV7-9 with TRBJ2-5, with TRBD1 matching 7 bases. The germline V gene has CDR1 SEHNR and CDR2 FQNEAQ (reference sequence). CDR3 size: 14 residues. The V and J ends lost 5 bases and 5 bases, in that order; junction bases with no gene match: 8. This CDR3 is CASSEGTVGETQYF. The DNA of the CDR3 is TGTGCCAGCAGCGAAGGGACAGTTGGTGAGACCCAGTACTTC. Full variable domain (outside the CDR3, taken from reference TRBV7-9 and TRBJ2-5): DTGVSQNPRHKITKRGQNVTFRCDPISEHNRLYWYRQTLGQGPEFLTYFQNEAQLEKSRLLSDRFSAERPKGSFSTLEIQRTEQGDSAMYLCASSEGTVGETQYFGPGTRLLVL.